This T cell receptor (beta chain) was sequenced for a study of early T cells in non-severe SARS-CoV-2 infection. In its sample, this clonotype was seen a few times. TCRdb reanalysed the 5' RACE reads using MiXCR and keeps one entry per CDR3 protein. In the table there are around 35,000 distinct CDR3 sequences, 5.8% of which are singletons. V lost 3 bases, J lost 4 bases, and 13 bases lay in between. This CDR3 region has 16 residues. Germline values: CDR1 WSHSY, CDR2 SAAADI. The receptor's source is an adult who was a healthcare worker with PCR-confirmed SARS-CoV-2 infection or an uninfected control (not recorded which). Sequencing used whole blood. This chain uses TRBV10-2 with TRBJ2-6; D unclear. This CDR3 is CASSDYGTGGANVLTF. The CDR3 DNA reads TGCGCCAGCAGTGACTACGGAACGGGCGGGGCCAACGTCCTGACTTTC.